This TCR beta chain was recorded in a study of blood T cell repertoires in COVID-19. On the study more broadly: Material from acute and convalescent COVID-19 was sourced from the United States, Italy and Spain. T cells, B-cell-depleted T cells, or PBMCs supplied cDNA or gDNA.

The CDR3 consists of 15 residues. The V end was cut by 7 bases, the J end by 2 bases, with 15 bases between. Per the germline V gene, CDR1 is LNHDA and CDR2 is SQIVND (reference sequence). In the authors' workflow: Counts of nucleated cells, estimated from reference gene primer amplification, were obtained. The protocol was immunoSEQ multiplex PCR, while the TCRdb copy is restricted to in-frame clones and leaves out a portion. V and J calls and clone size are copied from that table; D and trimming were computed from the DNA. The table lists about 160,000 clones, around 90% of them singletons, with around 4% in the top ten.

V usage is TRBV19 and J usage is TRBJ1-3; maybe TRBD1 (5 bases). Source material: peripheral blood. This clonotype was sampled from a woman aged 60-75 years who had recovered from COVID-19. CDR3 in DNA: TGTGCCAGTACCTCCGGGGGGGAGGCTGGAAACACCATATATTTT. Translated, it gives CASTSGGEAGNTIYF.